The 32 T cell receptor beta chains presented below share a single source sample, sequenced in a study of regulatory T cells in long-lasting Graves disease. With iRepertoire HTBI primers and Arm-PCR of CDR3 regions, TCR beta libraries were built. MiXCR, applied by TCRdb to the multiplex PCR reads, yields one record per CDR3 protein. The table includes roughly 500,000 distinct CDR3 sequences, around 21% detected once. The sample's time point: persistent/refractory GD, antithyroid drugs over 5 years with positive TRAb. From PBMCs, RNA was extracted and then used to make the TCR library. Sequences were derived from peripheral blood mononuclear cells (PBMCs), sampled when the disease was refractory, from a patient treated with antithyroid drugs. The receptor set was obtained from a female donor with Graves disease.

The V gene is TRBV11-1, the J gene TRBJ2-7; TRBD2 aligns across 11 bases. CDR3 size: 16 residues. Looked up from germline, CDR1 is SGHAT and CDR2 is FQDESV (reference sequence). The junction had 14 bases not matched to a gene; V was cut back by 4 bases and J by 9 bases. For the CDR3, the DNA is TGTGCCAGCAGCTCATTGAGGCTAGCGGGAGGCCGGGGGCAGTACTTC. Translating it yields CASSSLRLAGGRGQYF.

The chain links TRBV7-2 to TRBJ2-1; TRBD2 matches at 13 bases. Germline assignment: CDR1 SGHTA and CDR2 FQGNSA. CDR3 length equals 16 residues. V trimming: 5 bases; J trimming: 6 bases; junction bases outside the gene matches: 7. For the CDR3, the DNA is TGTGCCAGCAGCCTATACGGGACTAGCGGGATCAATGAGCAGTTCTTC. Translated, it gives CASSLYGTSGINEQFF.

This clonotype was recorded a few times. A read error may be the cause here, since a much bigger clone is one base away. The genes are TRBV7-2 and TRBJ1-1; 10 bases line up with TRBD1. This CDR3 spans 15 amino acids. Unmatched junction bases numbered 2, after V lost 0 bases and J lost 4 bases. Per the germline V gene, CDR1 is SGHTA and CDR2 is FQGNSA. The CDR3 reads CASSLAGQGSTEAFF. The DNA of the CDR3 is TGTGCCAGCAGCTTAGCGGGACAGGGGAGCACTGAAGCTTTCTTT.

The rearrangement joins TRBV28 to TRBJ2-1, with TRBD1 as a possible D gene (6 bases). V was pared by 5 bases and J by 4 bases, with 12 bases between. This CDR3 spans 14 amino acids. The germline V gene has CDR1 MDHEN and CDR2 SYDVKM. This CDR3 reads CASSIEDRYNEQFF. As DNA, the CDR3 is TGTGCCAGCAGTATAGAGGACAGATACAATGAGCAGTTCTTC.

This clonotype was detected many times. This chain joins TRBV6-1 and TRBJ1-2; D possibly corresponds to TRBD1 (5 bases). The CDR3 is made up of 16 amino acids. V lost 6 bases and J lost 7, with 24 bases in between. Per the germline V gene, CDR1 is MNHNS and CDR2 is SASEGT. Written as DNA, the CDR3 is TGTGCCAGCAGGACCAATACCGGGACTCACGGCTTTGGCTACACCTTC. It codes for CASRTNTGTHGFGYTF.

A few counts support this clonotype. The genes are TRBV6-1 and TRBJ1-2, with TRBD1 matching over 12 bases. The V segment lost 6 bases and the J segment 4 bases; nucleotides outside the gene matches: 6. Germline CDR1 reads MNHNS; CDR2 reads SASEGT. CDR3 length equals 15 residues. Written as DNA, the CDR3 is TGTGCCAGCAGCCGGGACAGGGGGCTTCGCTATGGCTACACCTTC. It is translated as CASSRDRGLRYGYTF.

The V gene is TRBV12-3 or TRBV12-4, the J gene TRBJ2-3, with D unclear. CDR3 length equals 13 residues. V was shortened by 6 bases and J by 1 base, with 8 bases between the two germline ends. This chain's CDR3 is CASSRTGTDTQYF. The CDR3 DNA reads as TGTGCCAGCAGCCGTACAGGCACAGATACGCAGTATTTT.

This clonotype was seen a few times. This chain connects TRBV27 to TRBJ2-7; D is possibly TRBD1 (5 bases). Deletions cut 2 bases from V and 3 bases from J, with 14 bases between. CDR3 length equals 15 residues. The germline CDR1 and CDR2 sequences are MNHEY and SMNVEV (reference sequence). Here the CDR3 DNA reads TGTGCCAGCAGTTTAGGGGCTATGACCTTCTACGAGCAGTACTTC. Residues: CASSLGAMTFYEQYF.

As concerns this clonotype: A read error may explain this, as a much larger clone is one base away. The rearrangement joins TRBV7-9 to TRBJ2-7; tentatively, D is TRBD2 (5 bases). Germline V gives CDR1 SEHNR, CDR2 FQNEAQ (reference sequence). This CDR3 has 16 amino acids. The CDR3 protein is CTSSFRSKRIPNEQYF. The DNA of the CDR3 is TGTACCAGCAGCTTTCGTAGTAAGCGGATCCCCAACGAGCAGTACTTC.

The chain is built from TRBV27 and TRBJ2-7; weak D call: TRBD1 (6 bases). Trimming removed 3 bases from V and 5 bases from J, with 11 bases in between. The CDR3 has 13 amino acids. CDR1 and CDR2 (germline): MNHEY, SMNVEV (reference sequence). The CDR3: CASSFTGINEQYF. The DNA for the CDR3 is TGTGCCAGCAGTTTTACAGGGATCAACGAGCAGTACTTC.

As regards this clonotype: This may be a read error: a much more frequent sequence differs by one nucleotide. The chain combines TRBV12-3 or TRBV12-4 with TRBJ2-7; the D is unclear. The CDR3 consists of 14 residues. Trimming shortened V by 7 bases and J by 0 bases, and 13 bases separated the two germline ends. CDR3 in amino acids: CASKKVGSSYEQYF. CDR3 sequence (DNA): TGTGCCAGCAAGAAGGTCGGGTCCTCCTACGAGCAGTACTTC.

The V and J genes are TRBV7-8 and TRBJ2-7, with 7 positions matching TRBD2. Germline loops: CDR1 SGHVS, CDR2 FQNEAQ. The CDR3 has 17 residues. Trimming cost V 1 base and J 7 bases; bases outside gene matches: 16. The DNA of the CDR3 is TGTGCCAGCAGCTTAGTCCGATCTAGCGGTTCAACCTTAGAGCAGTACTTC. As protein: CASSLVRSSGSTLEQYF. Based on the CDR3 plus reference TRBV7-8 and TRBJ2-7, the full variable domain is GAGVSQSPRYKVAKRGQDVALRCDPISGHVSLFWYQQALGQGPEFLTYFQNEAQLDKSGLPSDRFFAERPEGSVSTLKIQRTQQEDSAVYLCASSLVRSSGSTLEQYFGPGTRLTVT.

This clonotype was observed many times. The chain links TRBV7-2 to TRBJ2-5, with 7 bases aligning to TRBD1. The CDR3 spans 16 residues. CDR1 is SGHTA and CDR2 is FQGNSA in the germline V gene. V was clipped by 5 bases and J by 2 bases; unmatched bases: 11. The CDR3 protein is CASSPSHRGGQETQYF. The CDR3 DNA follows: TGTGCCAGCAGCCCGTCCCACAGGGGTGGTCAAGAGACCCAGTACTTC.

The table lists this clonotype with a few counts. The J gene is TRBJ2-7, the V gene TRBV20-1, with TRBD2 identical over 10 bases. The V gene's germline CDR1 is DFQATT and CDR2 SNEGSKA (reference sequence). This CDR3 spans 13 amino acids. Trimming took 1 base from V and 7 from J; bases not matched to a gene: 4. The CDR3 protein is CSARGSGRREQYF. The DNA for the CDR3 is TGCAGTGCTAGAGGTAGCGGGAGGCGAGAGCAGTACTTC.

This clonotype was seen many times. The CDR3 nucleotides read TGTGCCAGCAGTTACTCCGCGGGACAGGGGAGAGACATTCAGTACTTC. It is translated as CASSYSAGQGRDIQYF. The chain employs TRBV6-9 and TRBJ2-4; 10 bases match TRBD1. The CDR3 loop spans 16 amino acids. Germline V gives CDR1 MNHGY, CDR2 SVAAGI. V lost 3 bases and J lost 8; bases outside the gene matches: 10.

This clonotype was recorded a few times. This chain connects TRBV13 to TRBJ1-5; D might be TRBD1 (5 bases). The V end was cut by 5 bases, the J end by 1 base, with 12 bases between. The CDR3 covers 15 residues. Germline CDR1 reads PRHDT; CDR2 reads FYEKMQ (reference sequence). For the CDR3, the DNA is TGTGCCAGCAGCAAAACGGGGGACAGCAATCAGCCCCAGCATTTT. It specifies CASSKTGDSNQPQHF. The variable domain in full, with the rest retrieved from reference TRBV13 and TRBJ1-5, is AAGVIQSPRHLIKEKRETATLKCYPIPRHDTVYWYQQGPGQDPQFLISFYEKMQSDKGSIPDRFSAQQFSDYHSELNMSSLELGDSALYFCASSKTGDSNQPQHFGDGTRLSIL.

This clonotype occurred many times. The V and J genes are TRBV20-1 and TRBJ2-7; a weak D match, TRBD1 (6 bases). V lost 6 bases and J 1 base, leaving 13 bases between the germline ends. There are 13 residues in the CDR3. Germline-derived CDR1 and CDR2 are DFQATT and SNEGSKA (reference sequence). CDR3 nucleotides: TGCAGTGCCTCGGACAGAAAGTCCTACGAGCAGTACTTC. This encodes CSASDRKSYEQYF.

As for this clonotype: Germline and junction disagree at one end, which may indicate a read error. This chain links TRBV7-3 with TRBJ1-5, with D unclear. The CDR3 contains 16 residues. The V gene's germline CDR1 is SGHTA and CDR2 FQGTGA. This CDR3 is CASNLSRNRRNQPQHF. CDR3 DNA sequence: TGTGCCAGCAACTTAAGTAGGAACAGAAGAAATCAGCCCCAGCATTTT.

This clonotype was seen many times. This chain's CDR3 is CSARGGNYGYTF. In DNA, the CDR3 is TGCAGTGCTAGAGGGGGGAACTATGGCTACACCTTC. This chain uses TRBV20-1 with TRBJ1-2; D possibly corresponds to TRBD1 (5 bases). Germline V gene data show CDR1 as DFQATT and CDR2 as SNEGSKA (reference sequence). The CDR3 loop spans 12 amino acids. The V end was cut by 1 base, the J end by 2 bases, with 5 bases between.

There are a few counts of this clonotype. V gene TRBV9 combines with J gene TRBJ2-7, with a weak D call TRBD1 (5 bases). Germline V lookup: CDR1 SGDLS, CDR2 YYNGEE. CDR3 length: 14 residues. Trimming pared 0 bases from V and 5 bases from J, leaving 12 bases between. CDR3 protein: CASSVAGYGHEQYF. The CDR3 DNA is TGTGCCAGCAGCGTAGCAGGGTATGGCCACGAGCAGTACTTC.

The V and J genes are TRBV9 and TRBJ1-2; D is undetermined. CDR1 SGDLS and CDR2 YYNGEE come from the germline V gene. The germline V and J ends were trimmed by 4 bases and 3 bases, with 13 bases remaining between them. There are 14 residues in the CDR3. DNA of the CDR3: TGTGCCAGCAGCCCAGAGGTTGGGGACTATGGCTACACCTTC. As protein: CASSPEVGDYGYTF.

This clonotype was picked up one time. The chain uses TRBV7-9 and TRBJ2-3; TRBD2 aligns across 15 bases. CDR1 is SEHNR and CDR2 is FQNEAQ in the germline V gene (reference sequence). The CDR3 is 18 amino acids. The V and J ends lost 4 bases and 5 bases, in that order; junction bases with no gene match: 10. The CDR3 bases are TGTGCCAGCAGCTCCGAACTTGGACTAGCGGGAGGGGTAGATACGCAGTATTTT. Amino acid sequence: CASSSELGLAGGVDTQYF.

This clonotype was observed at least ten times. This chain links TRBV15 with TRBJ1-1; the match to TRBD1 covers 7 bases. The V gene's germline CDR1 is LNHNV and CDR2 YYDKDF (reference sequence). V shed 1 base, J shed 9 bases, and the junction held 14 bases outside the gene matches. There are 16 residues in the CDR3. DNA for the CDR3: TGTGCCACCAGCAGAGGGGGAGAGGGGGCCAGGCGCCAAGCTTTCTTT. Its translation: CATSRGGEGARRQAFF.

DNA of the CDR3: TGTGCCATCCGGGATTCTGGGGCCAACGTCCTGACTTTC. This sequence encodes CAIRDSGANVLTF. V usage is TRBV10-3 and J usage is TRBJ2-6; tentative D call: TRBD2 (5 bases). The CDR3 loop spans 13 amino acids. Trimming removed 8 bases from V and 1 base from J, with 6 bases in between. CDR1 and CDR2 (germline): ENHRY, SYGVKD.

This clonotype turned up a few times. V gene TRBV27 combines with J gene TRBJ1-4; D gene unclear. V dropped 2 bases and J dropped 8 bases, with 12 bases sitting between them. The germline V gene encodes CDR1 MNHEY and CDR2 SMNVEV (reference sequence). The CDR3 has 14 amino acids. CDR3 amino acids: CASSLRQGREKLFF. For the CDR3, the DNA is TGTGCCAGCAGTTTACGGCAAGGGAGGGAAAAACTGTTTTTT.

This clonotype was recorded at least ten times. The chain employs TRBV12-3 or TRBV12-4 and TRBJ2-7; D ambiguous. The CDR3 loop spans 17 amino acids. V was trimmed by 8 bases and J by 2 bases, leaving 25 bases between them. This CDR3 is CASAPTPLGLKAYEQYF. The CDR3 nucleotides read TGTGCCAGCGCCCCCACACCCCTAGGGCTGAAGGCCTACGAGCAGTACTTC.

This clonotype was detected many times. This rearrangement joins TRBV6-1 to TRBJ1-4, with 9 bases fitting TRBD1. V was clipped by 6 bases and J by 5 bases; unmatched bases: 10. Germline CDR1 MNHNS, CDR2 SASEGT. The CDR3 is 16 amino acids. This chain's CDR3 is CASRDADRGVNEKLFF. The CDR3 DNA reads as TGTGCCAGCAGAGACGCGGACAGGGGAGTAAATGAAAAACTGTTTTTT.

A remark on this clonotype: One junction end does not reproduce the germline sequence, and a read error may be involved. V and J are TRBV6-5 and TRBJ2-5, with D maybe TRBD2 (5 bases). CDR3 length: 15 residues. Germline values: CDR1 MNHEY, CDR2 SVGAGI. DNA for the CDR3: TGTGCCAGCAGTTACGAACCAGGAGGCCAAGAGACCCAGCACTTC. Translated, it gives CASSYEPGGQETQHF.

This clonotype was recorded many times. The chain couples TRBV11-2 to TRBJ2-7; D ambiguous. The CDR3 loop spans 13 amino acids. CDR1 is SGHAT, CDR2 FQNNGV, per germline. Trimming removed 1 base at V and 3 bases at J, with 7 bases between. The CDR3 spells CASSLVPDYEQYF. In DNA, the CDR3 is TGTGCCAGCAGCTTAGTACCGGACTACGAGCAGTACTTC. The whole variable domain, remainder taken from reference TRBV11-2 and TRBJ2-7, is EAGVAQSPRYKIIEKRQSVAFWCNPISGHATLYWYQQILGQGPKLLIQFQNNGVVDDSQLPKDRFSAERLKGVDSTLKIQPAKLEDSAVYLCASSLVPDYEQYFGPGTRLTVT.

This clonotype showed up many times. The chain carries TRBV14 and TRBJ2-7; tentative D call: TRBD1 (5 bases). There are 15 residues in the CDR3. Germline V gene lookup returns CDR1 SGHDN and CDR2 FVKESK. The V end was cut by 0 bases, the J end by 3 bases, with 12 bases between. The CDR3 region is CASSQDTGWGYEQYF. The CDR3 region has the DNA TGTGCCAGCAGCCAAGATACAGGATGGGGCTACGAGCAGTACTTC.

The table lists this clonotype with many counts. V and J are TRBV6-5 and TRBJ2-7, with D perhaps matching TRBD2 (5 bases). Looked up from germline, CDR1 is MNHEY and CDR2 is SVGAGI. V was trimmed by 1 base and J by 7 bases, leaving 17 bases between them. This CDR3 has 15 amino acids. The CDR3 DNA reads TGTGCCAGCAGTTACTACCGGGCCGCCCGCGGGGAGCAGTACTTC. Amino acids: CASSYYRAARGEQYF.

This clonotype was found a few times. The chain uses TRBV6-1 and TRBJ2-7, with D maybe TRBD2 (6 bases). Between the trimmed V and J ends, which lost 1 base and 0 bases, there was a span of 16 bases. The CDR3 runs to 17 residues. CDR1 is MNHNS and CDR2 is SASEGT in the germline V gene. CDR3 protein: CASSEVGRRRSSYEQYF. The CDR3 DNA reads TGTGCCAGCAGTGAAGTCGGGAGACGAAGGAGCTCCTACGAGCAGTACTTC.